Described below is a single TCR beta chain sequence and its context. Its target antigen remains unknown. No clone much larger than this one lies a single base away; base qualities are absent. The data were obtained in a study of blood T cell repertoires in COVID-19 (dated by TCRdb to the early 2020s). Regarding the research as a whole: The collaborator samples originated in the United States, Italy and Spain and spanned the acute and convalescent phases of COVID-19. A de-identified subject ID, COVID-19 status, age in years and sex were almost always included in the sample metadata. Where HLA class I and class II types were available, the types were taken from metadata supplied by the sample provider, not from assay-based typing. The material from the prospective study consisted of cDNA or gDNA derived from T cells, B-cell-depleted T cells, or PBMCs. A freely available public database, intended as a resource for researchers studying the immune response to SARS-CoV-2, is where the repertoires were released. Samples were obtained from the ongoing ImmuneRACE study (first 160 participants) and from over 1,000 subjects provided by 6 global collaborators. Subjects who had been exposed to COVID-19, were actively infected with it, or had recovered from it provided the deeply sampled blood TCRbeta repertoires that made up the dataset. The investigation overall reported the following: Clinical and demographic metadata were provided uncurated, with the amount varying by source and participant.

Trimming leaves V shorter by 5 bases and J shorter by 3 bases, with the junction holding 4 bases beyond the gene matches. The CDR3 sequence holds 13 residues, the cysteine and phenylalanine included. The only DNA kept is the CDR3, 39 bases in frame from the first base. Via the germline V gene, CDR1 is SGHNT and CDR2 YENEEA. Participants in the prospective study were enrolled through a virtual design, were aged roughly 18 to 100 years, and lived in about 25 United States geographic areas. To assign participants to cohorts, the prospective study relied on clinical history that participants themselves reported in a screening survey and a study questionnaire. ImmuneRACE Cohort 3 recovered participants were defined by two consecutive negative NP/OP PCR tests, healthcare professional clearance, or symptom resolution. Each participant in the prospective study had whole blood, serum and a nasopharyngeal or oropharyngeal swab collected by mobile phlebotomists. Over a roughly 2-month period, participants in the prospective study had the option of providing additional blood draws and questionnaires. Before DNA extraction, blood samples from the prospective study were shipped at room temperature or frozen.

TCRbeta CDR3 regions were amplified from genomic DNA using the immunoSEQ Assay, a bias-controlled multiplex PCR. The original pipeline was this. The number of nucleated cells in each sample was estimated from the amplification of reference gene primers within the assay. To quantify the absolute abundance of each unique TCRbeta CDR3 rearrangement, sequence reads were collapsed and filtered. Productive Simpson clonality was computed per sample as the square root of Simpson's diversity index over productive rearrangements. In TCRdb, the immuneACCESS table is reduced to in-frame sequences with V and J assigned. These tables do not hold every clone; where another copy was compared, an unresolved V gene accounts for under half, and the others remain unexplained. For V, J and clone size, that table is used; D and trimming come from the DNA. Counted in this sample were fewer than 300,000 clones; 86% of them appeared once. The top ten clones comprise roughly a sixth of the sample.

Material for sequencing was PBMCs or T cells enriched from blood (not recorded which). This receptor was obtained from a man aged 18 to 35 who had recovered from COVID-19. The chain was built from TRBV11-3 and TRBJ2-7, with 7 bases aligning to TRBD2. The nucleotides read TGTGCCAGCAGCGCCAGGGACTACTACGAGCAGTACTTC. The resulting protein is CASSARDYYEQYF. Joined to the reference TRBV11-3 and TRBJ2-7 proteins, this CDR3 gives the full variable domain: EAGVVQSPRYKIIEKKQPVAFWCNPISGHNTLYWYLQNLGQGPELLIRYENEEAVDDSQLPKDRFSAERLKGVDSTLKIQPAELGDSAVYLCASSARDYYEQYFGPGTRLTVT.